Sequencing of this TCR beta chain was carried out in a study of cytomegalovirus exposure and HLA in healthy donors. Overall study: Ancestry clustering placed 81% of around 400 genotyped donors in the Caucasian-associated cluster.

Trimming cost V 1 base and J 2 bases, with 6 bases left between them. This CDR3 comprises 14 residues. The germline CDR1 and CDR2 sequences are SGHRS and YFSETQ. As concerns this clone: Antigen unknown.

Use of 60 Vbeta and 13 Jbeta primers characterized the PCR. Sequencing used immunoSEQ multiplex PCR; TCRdb keeps in-frame clones, though not all of them. Of about 85,000 clones in the sample, roughly three quarters were seen once. Notes on the study in general: On later analysis, the bulk of CMV-associated TCR beta chains appeared to be HLA-restricted. Earlier analysis yielded a pattern in which most TCR beta V segments were productive about 90% or about 30% of the time.

The TCR sequence derives from a woman aged 50 to 60 in good health and CMV-seropositive. What was sequenced was PBMCs. The chain carries TRBV5-1 and TRBJ2-2, with unresolved D. CDR3 coding DNA: TGCGCCAGCAGCTTGACCACTAACACCGGGGAGCTGTTTTTT. Translating it yields CASSLTTNTGELFF.